This passage covers 11 T cell receptor beta chains from one sample sequenced in a study of blood T cell repertoires in COVID-19. TCRdb keeps only in-frame clones here, not all; method: immunoSEQ multiplex PCR. Of under 300,000 clones in the sample, 88% were seen once. The sequenced material came from PBMCs or T cells enriched from blood (not recorded which). These receptors originate from a woman in her forties who had been exposed to COVID-19.

The chain recombines TRBV15 with TRBJ1-3; D possibly corresponds to TRBD1 (6 bases). The V gene's germline CDR1 is LNHNV and CDR2 YYDKDF (reference sequence). Trimming removed 0 bases at V and 4 bases at J, with 13 bases between. The CDR3 totals 16 residues. The CDR3 protein is CATSRDHRDTGNTIYF. CDR3 DNA sequence: TGTGCCACCAGCAGAGACCACCGGGACACCGGAAACACCATATATTTT.

The V gene is TRBV19, the J gene TRBJ1-2, with D possibly being TRBD1 (6 bases). V was trimmed by 7 bases and J by 3 bases, leaving 27 bases between them. CDR3 size: 18 residues. The V gene's germline CDR1 is LNHDA and CDR2 SQIVND (reference sequence). CDR3 sequence (DNA): TGTGCCAGTAAGCGAGTGGGAAGGTGGCAGGGGCAAGACTATGGCTACACCTTC. It encodes CASKRVGRWQGQDYGYTF.

The chain has TRBV7-9 and TRBJ2-7; tentatively, D is TRBD1 (6 bases). Germline CDR1 is SEHNR and CDR2 is FQNEAQ (reference sequence). The CDR3 spans 16 residues. Trimming pared 5 bases from V and 0 bases from J, leaving 17 bases between. The CDR3 DNA reads TGTGCCAGCAGCCCCCCCGGCAGGGGCCTCTCCTACGAGCAGTACTTC. It specifies CASSPPGRGLSYEQYF.

This clone showed up just once. This chain joins TRBV3-1 (or the pseudogene TRBV3-2) and TRBJ2-3; 8 nucleotides align to TRBD1. V shed 1 base, J shed 2 bases, and the junction held 8 bases outside the gene matches. CDR3 size: 17 residues. CDR1 is LGHDT and CDR2 is YNNKEL in the germline V gene (reference sequence). Here the CDR3 reads CASSQGGRGPHTDTQYF. CDR3 DNA sequence: TGTGCCAGCAGCCAAGGGGGCAGGGGGCCCCACACAGATACGCAGTATTTT.

The genes are TRBV7-9 and TRBJ2-2; 11 nucleotides align to TRBD2. The CDR3 extends over 19 amino acids. J was trimmed by 4 bases and V by 4 bases; bases with no gene match: 14. The germline CDR1 and CDR2 sequences are SEHNR and FQNEAQ (reference sequence). CDR3 nucleotides: TGTGCCAGCAGCTCCCGGACTAGCGGGTCGCTCGGGGCCACCGGGGAGCTGTTTTTT. Its translation is CASSSRTSGSLGATGELFF.

V and J are TRBV7-2 and TRBJ2-1; D perhaps matches TRBD1 (5 bases). Between the trimmed V and J ends, which lost 3 bases and 4 bases, there was a span of 13 bases. CDR1 and CDR2 (germline): SGHTA, FQGNSA. This CDR3 has 15 amino acids. This chain's CDR3 is CASSFSQGTYNEQFF. The CDR3 coding sequence is TGTGCCAGCAGCTTTTCCCAGGGCACTTACAATGAGCAGTTCTTC.

This clone was detected only once. The J gene is TRBJ1-4, the V gene TRBV7-2; a weak D match, TRBD1 (5 bases). This CDR3 contains 14 residues. Germline loops: CDR1 SGHTA, CDR2 FQGNSA. With 3 bases removed from V and 6 bases from J, the gap between germline ends came to 11 bases. The CDR3 region is CASSFPGQYEKLFF. The CDR3, as DNA: TGTGCCAGCAGCTTTCCAGGGCAGTATGAAAAACTGTTTTTT.

The chain joins TRBV10-3 to TRBJ2-1, with D perhaps matching TRBD2 (5 bases). V was shortened by 4 bases and J by 4 bases, with 14 bases between the two germline ends. The CDR3 is made up of 15 amino acids. Germline loops: CDR1 ENHRY, CDR2 SYGVKD. This CDR3 reads CAISADGGSYNEQFF. DNA for the CDR3: TGTGCCATCAGTGCCGATGGAGGATCGTACAATGAGCAGTTCTTC.

The chain recombines TRBV28 with TRBJ1-4; D uncertain. The germline V and J ends were trimmed by 0 bases and 10 bases, with 18 bases remaining between them. This CDR3 comprises 16 residues. Germline assignment: CDR1 MDHEN and CDR2 SYDVKM. CDR3 DNA: TGTGCCAGCAGTTTATGGTCAAAACCGACTAAGGGAAAACTGTTTTTT. The encoded protein is CASSLWSKPTKGKLFF.

CDR3 bases: TGCGCCAGCACGTCCTCCTACGAGCAGTACTTC. It yields the protein CASTSSYEQYF. The chain combines TRBV10-2 with TRBJ2-7; the D is unclear. From germline, CDR1 is WSHSY and CDR2 SAAADI. Trimming shortened V by 7 bases and J by 0 bases, and 4 bases separated the two germline ends. CDR3 length: 11 residues.

The chain has TRBV27 and TRBJ1-3, with no clear D. The CDR3 sequence is 14 residues long. Germline V gene sequence: CDR1 MNHEY, CDR2 SMNVEV (reference sequence). V lost 2 bases to trimming and J lost 2 bases, with 7 bases between them. The CDR3 DNA sequence: TGTGCCAGCAGTTTAGCAGTGACTGGAAACACCATATATTTT. This translates into CASSLAVTGNTIYF.